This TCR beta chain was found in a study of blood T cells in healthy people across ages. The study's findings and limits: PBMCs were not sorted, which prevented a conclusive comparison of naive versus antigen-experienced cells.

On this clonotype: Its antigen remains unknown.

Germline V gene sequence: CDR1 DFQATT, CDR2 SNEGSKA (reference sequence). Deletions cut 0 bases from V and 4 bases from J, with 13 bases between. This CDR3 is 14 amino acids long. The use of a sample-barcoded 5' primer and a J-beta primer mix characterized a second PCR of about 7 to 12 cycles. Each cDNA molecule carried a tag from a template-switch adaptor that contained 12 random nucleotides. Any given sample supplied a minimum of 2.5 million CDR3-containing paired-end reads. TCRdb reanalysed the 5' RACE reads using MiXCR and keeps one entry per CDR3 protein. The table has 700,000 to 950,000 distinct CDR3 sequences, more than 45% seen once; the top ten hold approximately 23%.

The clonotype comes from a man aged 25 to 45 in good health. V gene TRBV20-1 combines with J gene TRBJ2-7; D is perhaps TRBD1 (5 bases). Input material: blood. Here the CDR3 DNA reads TGCAGTGCTAGAGATCGGCAGGGCATGTACGAGCAGTACTTC. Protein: CSARDRQGMYEQYF.